This T cell receptor beta chain was captured in a study of T-cell memory formation after mild COVID-19. In this sample, this clonotype turned up many times. Its antigen remains unknown. TCRdb re-called the 5' RACE reads with MiXCR, one entry per CDR3 protein. The table has roughly 450,000 distinct CDR3 sequences, under 20% seen once; the top ten hold under 25%. Study results and caveats: Clones shrinking from day 15 to 85 showed even CD4/CD8 mixes; later expanders tilted CD4+. CD4+ clones that contracted lay mainly in CM and EM; CD8+ ones lay in EMRA.

Trimming removed 1 base from V and 3 bases from J, with 9 bases in between. Germline V CDR1 and CDR2: SGHTA, FQGNSA. The CDR3 sequence is 14 residues long. This receptor was obtained from a man aged 18 to 30 who had mild COVID-19 (a few samples of this study predate the infection). Cell type and time point are not known. The gene calls are TRBV7-2 and TRBJ1-2; TRBD1 is a possible D gene (5 bases). Sequencing was performed on PBMCs or a T cell subset sorted from them (not recorded which). CDR3 nucleotides: TGTGCCAGCAGCTTAGTCGGGGGAGACTATGGCTACACCTTC. Translated: CASSLVGGDYGYTF.